Listed below are T cell receptor beta chains from one sample, sequenced in a study of shared clonotypes between healthy human individuals. Here immunoSEQ multiplex PCR was the method, and the copy in TCRdb shows in-frame clones only, minus some. The data show fewer than 1.6 million clones, less than 99% seen once. What was sequenced was naive CD4+ T cells sorted from blood. The receptors derive from a man aged 30 to 45 in good health. Each CDR3 is given with its conserved first and last residue. The D gene is left open where the match is weak. Some rows mark clone size as missing; the rest say once, few, many or name a class of expanded clone.

CDR3 protein	CDR3 DNA	V gene	J gene	clone size	D gene
CASSPSIRDNSKSPLEQYF	TGTGCCAGTAGTCCATCAATCCGGGACAACTCAAAATCCCCTCTCGAGCAGTACTTC	TRBV19	TRBJ2-7	-	-
CASSLGQGRSEQYF	TGTGCCAGCAGCTTGGGGCAAGGGAGGAGCGAGCAGTACTTC	TRBV5-5	TRBJ2-7	-	-
CASSGPGDTQYF	TGTGCCAGCAGTGGGCCCGGGGATACGCAGTATTTT	TRBV25-1	TRBJ2-3	-	-
CASREREKNNEQFF	TGTGCCAGTAGGGAGCGGGAGAAAAACAATGAGCAGTTCTTC	TRBV19	TRBJ2-1	-	TRBD2
CASSPLTSAVTGELFF	TGTGCCAGCTCACCATTAACTAGCGCCGTCACCGGGGAGCTGTTTTTT	TRBV18	TRBJ2-2	-	TRBD2
CASSPRQVDEQFF	TGTGCCAGCTCACCGCGCCAGGTTGATGAGCAGTTCTTC	TRBV18	TRBJ2-1	once	-
CASKMSGRTTDTQYF	TGTGCCAGCAAGATGAGCGGGAGGACCACAGATACGCAGTATTTT	TRBV6-5	TRBJ2-3	-	TRBD2
CASSLNRGGRKETQYF	TGTGCCAGCAGTCTAAACAGGGGAGGTCGAAAAGAGACCCAGTACTTC	TRBV28	TRBJ2-5	-	-
CASSPTSGRARTYEQYF	TGTGCCAGCTCCCCCACTAGCGGGAGGGCCAGGACCTACGAGCAGTACTTC	TRBV18	TRBJ2-7	-	TRBD2
CASSQHGNTIYF	TGTGCCAGCAGCCAACACGGAAACACCATATATTTT	TRBV11-2	TRBJ1-3	once	-
CASRASGTLNTEAFF	TGTGCCAGCAGGGCTTCAGGGACACTGAACACTGAAGCTTTCTTT	TRBV2	TRBJ1-1	once	-
CASTADIYTQYF	TGTGCCAGCACGGCGGATATTTATACGCAGTATTTT	TRBV2	TRBJ2-3	-	-
CASRFRGATGELFF	TGTGCCAGCAGATTTCGGGGGGCAACCGGGGAGCTGTTTTTT	TRBV2	TRBJ2-2	-	-
CASSVTGSIDTQYF	TGTGCCAGCAGCGTAACAGGGTCGATTGATACGCAGTATTTT	TRBV9	TRBJ2-3	-	-
CASSPAGSGNTIYF	TGTGCCAGCAGCCCGGCAGGCTCTGGAAACACCATATATTTT	TRBV9	TRBJ1-3	-	-
CASSLGGAGDAREQFF	TGTGCCAGCAGCTTAGGGGGTGCGGGAGACGCACGTGAGCAGTTCTTC	TRBV11-3	TRBJ2-1	-	TRBD2
CASSIRTGRNQPQHF	TGTGCCAGTAGTATCCGGACAGGACGCAATCAGCCCCAGCATTTT	TRBV19	TRBJ1-5	-	TRBD1
CASSVAGRTYEQYF	TGCGCCAGCAGCGTTGCAGGGAGGACCTACGAGCAGTACTTC	TRBV5-1	TRBJ2-7	-	-
CSTGQGEGYTF	TGCAGTACGGGACAGGGGGAAGGCTACACCTTC	TRBV20-1	TRBJ1-2	-	TRBD1
CASSLRGRDGDEQYF	TGTGCCAGTAGTCTCAGGGGGCGGGATGGCGACGAGCAGTACTTC	TRBV19	TRBJ2-7	-	TRBD1